This T cell receptor (beta chain) was retrieved from a study of T cells in Graves' hyperthyroidism and ophthalmopathy. The overall study: Peripheral blood was obtained at initial diagnosis, preceding any treatment.

There are many counts of this clonotype. RNA transcripts gave rise to amplified TCR beta CDR3 regions. HTBI primers were employed in a first-round RT-PCR of the TCR CDR3. From the multiplex PCR reads, TCRdb called clonotypes with MiXCR, one entry per CDR3 protein. Among roughly 550,000 distinct CDR3 sequences, 16% were seen once, and the ten largest hold 25% to 30%. Sequenced sample: blood. The receptor comes from a woman aged 25 to 39 with Graves' ophthalmopathy.

In nucleotides, the CDR3 is TGCGCCAGCAGCCAAGGGGGGAATAGGAATCAGCCCCAGCATTTT. Translating gives CASSQGGNRNQPQHF. The rearrangement joins TRBV4-3 to TRBJ1-5, with D tentatively TRBD1 (5 bases). From germline, CDR1 is LGHNA and CDR2 YSLEER. The V gene lost 1 base and the J gene lost 4 bases, with 11 bases spanning the gap. The CDR3 loop spans 15 amino acids.